A single sample is the source of the 10 T cell receptor beta chains below, sequenced in a study of identical twins. TCRdb processed the 5' RACE reads anew with MiXCR; each CDR3 protein has one entry. The sample shows about 200,000 distinct CDR3 sequences, about 11% of them seen only once. Sample: memory T cells sorted from blood. Receptors originate from a man aged 50 to 60 in good health.

CDR3 loop: CASQTGEGLGKLFF. For the CDR3, the DNA is TGTGCCAGTCAAACAGGGGAGGGGCTGGGAAAACTGTTTTTT. V gene TRBV7-9 combines with J gene TRBJ1-4, with TRBD1 matching 7 bases. V dropped 9 bases and J dropped 10; count of bases not matched to a gene: 14. This CDR3 comprises 14 residues. In germline, CDR1 is SEHNR, CDR2 FQNEAQ (reference sequence).

There are many counts of this clonotype. V is TRBV10-3 and J is TRBJ2-1, with TRBD2 matching 8 bases. CDR1 ENHRY and CDR2 SYGVKD come from the germline V gene. V trimming: 11 bases; J trimming: 10 bases; junction bases outside the gene matches: 7. This CDR3 spans 11 amino acids. CDR3 protein: CAVAGGLEQFF. The CDR3 region has the DNA TGTGCCGTCGCGGGGGGTTTGGAGCAGTTCTTC.

As regards this clonotype: A junction boundary mismatches the germline segment, possibly from a read error. The chain uses TRBV30 and TRBJ2-7; the match to TRBD2 covers 8 bases. The CDR3 is 15 residues long. The germline V gene encodes CDR1 GTSNPN and CDR2 SVGIG (reference sequence). The CDR3 sequence: CAWGIQRGPSYEQNF. The DNA for the CDR3 is TGTGCTTGGGGAATCCAGCGGGGGCCATCCTACGAGCAGAACTTC.

The gene calls are TRBV9 and TRBJ1-2; possible D gene TRBD1, 5 bases. The CDR3 totals 14 residues. Germline lookup yields CDR1 SGDLS and CDR2 YYNGEE. The V end was cut by 4 bases, the J end by 8 bases, with 18 bases between. The CDR3 loop is CASSPLGQGGGYTF. CDR3 bases: TGTGCCAGCAGCCCGCTGGGGCAGGGAGGAGGCTACACCTTC.

This clonotype came up many times. V and J are TRBV5-1 and TRBJ1-1, with D unclear. The CDR3 extends over 15 amino acids. Germline CDR1 and CDR2: SGHRS and YFSETQ. V shed 3 bases and J shed 4 bases, with 16 bases lying between them. CDR3 sequence (DNA): TGCGCCAGCAGCTCCGACGGTACCGTGGGCACTGAAGCTTTCTTT. As protein: CASSSDGTVGTEAFF.

This clonotype was found a few times. The chain links TRBV6-5 to TRBJ2-2; possible D gene TRBD1, 6 bases. Germline-derived CDR1 and CDR2 are MNHEY and SVGAGI. V lost 8 bases, J lost 0 bases, and 16 bases lay in between. This CDR3 spans 16 amino acids. The CDR3 protein is CASRSSGQPNTGELFF. CDR3 nucleotide sequence: TGTGCCAGCCGTTCGTCCGGACAGCCGAACACCGGGGAGCTGTTTTTT.

Turning to this clonotype: This may arise from a read error, as a much more abundant clone is one base away. The genes are TRBV4-3 and TRBJ1-4, with 7 nucleotides matching TRBD1. J was trimmed by 11 bases and V by 2 bases; bases with no gene match: 11. This CDR3 contains 15 residues. The germline gives CDR1 LGHNA, CDR2 YSLEER. In DNA, the CDR3 is TGCGCCAGCAGCCAAAAACCAGTCGACAGGGATAAACTGTTTTTT. Translated, it gives CASSQKPVDRDKLFF.

This clonotype was seen a few times. This chain connects TRBV27 to TRBJ2-2; no firm D call. The CDR3 runs to 13 residues. Trimming left V 1 base short and J 5 bases short, with 5 bases between. Germline V gene sequence: CDR1 MNHEY, CDR2 SMNVEV (reference sequence). In DNA form, the CDR3 reads TGTGCCAGCAGTTTATGGAGTACCGGGGAGCTGTTTTTT. Protein: CASSLWSTGELFF.

This clonotype has at least ten counts. The V and J genes are TRBV7-2 and TRBJ1-5; 10 nucleotides align to TRBD1. CDR1 and CDR2 (germline): SGHTA, FQGNSA. The V gene end was trimmed by 3 bases and the J gene end by 6 bases; junction bases not matched to a gene: 14. The CDR3 length is 18 residues. The DNA of the CDR3 is TGTGCCAGCAGCTTGGCCCCCTACCGGGACAGGGGAGGTCAGCCCCAGCATTTT. Its protein product is CASSLAPYRDRGGQPQHF.

This clonotype showed up many times. The V and J genes are TRBV28 and TRBJ2-7; D remains ambiguous. The CDR3 spans 12 residues. V lost 2 bases, J lost 4 bases, and 6 bases lay in between. The germline V gene encodes CDR1 MDHEN and CDR2 SYDVKM. This CDR3 is CASSLPGYEQYF. CDR3 in DNA: TGTGCCAGCAGTTTACCCGGGTACGAGCAGTACTTC.